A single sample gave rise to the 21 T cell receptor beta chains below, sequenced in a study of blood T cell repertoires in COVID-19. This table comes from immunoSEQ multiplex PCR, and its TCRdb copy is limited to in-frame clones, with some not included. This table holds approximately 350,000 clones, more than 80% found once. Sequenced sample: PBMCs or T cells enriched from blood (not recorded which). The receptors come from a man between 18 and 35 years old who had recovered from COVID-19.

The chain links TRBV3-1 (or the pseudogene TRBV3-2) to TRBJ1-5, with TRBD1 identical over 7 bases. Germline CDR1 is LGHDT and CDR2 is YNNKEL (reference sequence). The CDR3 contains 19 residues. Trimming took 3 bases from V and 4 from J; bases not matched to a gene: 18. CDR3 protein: CASSQYPPVGTAGNQPQHF. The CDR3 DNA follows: TGTGCCAGCAGCCAGTACCCCCCCGTGGGGACAGCTGGGAATCAGCCCCAGCATTTT.

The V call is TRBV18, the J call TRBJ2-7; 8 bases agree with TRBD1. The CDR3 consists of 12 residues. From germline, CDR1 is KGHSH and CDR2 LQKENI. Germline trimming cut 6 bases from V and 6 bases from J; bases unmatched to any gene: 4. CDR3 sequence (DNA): TGTGCCAGCTCTTCGGACAGGGCCGAGCAGTACTTC. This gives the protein CASSSDRAEQYF.

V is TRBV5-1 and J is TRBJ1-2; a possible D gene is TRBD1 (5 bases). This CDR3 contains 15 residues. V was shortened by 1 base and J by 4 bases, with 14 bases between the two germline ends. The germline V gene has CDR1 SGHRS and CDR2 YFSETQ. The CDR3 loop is CASSLSGGRGYGYTF. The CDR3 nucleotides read TGCGCCAGCAGCTTGTCGGGGGGTAGAGGCTATGGCTACACCTTC.

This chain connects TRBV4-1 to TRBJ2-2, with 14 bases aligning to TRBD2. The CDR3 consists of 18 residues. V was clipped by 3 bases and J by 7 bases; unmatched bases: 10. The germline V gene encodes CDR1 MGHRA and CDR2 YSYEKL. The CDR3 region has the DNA TGCGCCAGCAGCCAGGGGACTAGCGGGGGACGGGGCGACGGGGAGCTGTTTTTT. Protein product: CASSQGTSGGRGDGELFF.

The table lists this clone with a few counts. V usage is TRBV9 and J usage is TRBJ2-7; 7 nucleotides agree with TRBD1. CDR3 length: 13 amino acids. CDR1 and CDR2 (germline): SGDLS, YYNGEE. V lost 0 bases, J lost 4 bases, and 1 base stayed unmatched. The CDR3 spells CASSVEQGYEQYF. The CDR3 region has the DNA TGTGCCAGCAGCGTAGAACAGGGGTACGAGCAGTACTTC.

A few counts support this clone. The CDR3 coding sequence is TGTGCCAGCAGCTTCTTACAGGGGGGCGGCTACACCTTC. As protein: CASSFLQGGGYTF. This chain joins TRBV7-2 and TRBJ1-2, with 8 bases fitting TRBD1. Trimming took 3 bases from V and 8 from J; bases not matched to a gene: 5. Per the germline V gene, CDR1 is SGHTA and CDR2 is FQGNSA. The CDR3 is made up of 13 amino acids.

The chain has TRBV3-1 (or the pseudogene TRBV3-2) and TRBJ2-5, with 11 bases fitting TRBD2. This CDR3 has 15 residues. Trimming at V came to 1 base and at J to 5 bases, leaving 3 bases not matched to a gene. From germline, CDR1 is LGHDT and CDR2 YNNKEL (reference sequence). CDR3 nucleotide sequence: TGTGCCAGCAGCCAAGGACTAGCGGGAAAGGAGACCCAGTACTTC. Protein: CASSQGLAGKETQYF.

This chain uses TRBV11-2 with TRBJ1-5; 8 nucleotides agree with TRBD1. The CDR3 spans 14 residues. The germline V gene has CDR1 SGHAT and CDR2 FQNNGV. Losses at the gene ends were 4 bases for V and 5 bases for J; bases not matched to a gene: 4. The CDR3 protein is CASSSGQGDQPQHF. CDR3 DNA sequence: TGTGCCAGCAGCTCCGGACAGGGTGATCAGCCCCAGCATTTT.

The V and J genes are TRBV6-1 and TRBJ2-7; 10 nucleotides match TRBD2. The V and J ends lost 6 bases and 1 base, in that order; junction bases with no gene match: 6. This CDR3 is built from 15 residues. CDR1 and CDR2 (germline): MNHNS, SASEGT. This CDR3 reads CASRRTSGTSYEQYF. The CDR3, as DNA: TGTGCCAGCAGGCGAACTAGCGGGACGTCCTACGAGCAGTACTTC.

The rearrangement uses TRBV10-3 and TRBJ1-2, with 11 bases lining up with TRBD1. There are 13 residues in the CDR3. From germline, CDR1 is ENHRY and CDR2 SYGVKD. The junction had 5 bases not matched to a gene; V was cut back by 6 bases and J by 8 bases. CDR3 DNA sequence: TGTGCCATCAGCCCGGACAGGGGGCAAGGCTACACCTTC. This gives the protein CAISPDRGQGYTF.

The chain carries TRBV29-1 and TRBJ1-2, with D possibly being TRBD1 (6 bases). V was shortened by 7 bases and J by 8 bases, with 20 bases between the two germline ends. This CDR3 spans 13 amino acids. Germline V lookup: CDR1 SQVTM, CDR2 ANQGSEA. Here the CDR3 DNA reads TGCAGCGCACCGGGCCTACAGGGAAGGGGCTACACCTTC. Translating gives CSAPGLQGRGYTF.

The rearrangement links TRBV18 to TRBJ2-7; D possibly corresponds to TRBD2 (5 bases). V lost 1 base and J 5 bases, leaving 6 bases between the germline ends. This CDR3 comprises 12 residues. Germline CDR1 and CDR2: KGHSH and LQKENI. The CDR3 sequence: CASSPRENEQYF. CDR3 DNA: TGTGCCAGCTCACCACGGGAGAACGAGCAGTACTTC. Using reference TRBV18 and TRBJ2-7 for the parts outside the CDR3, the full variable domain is NAGVMQNPRHLVRRRGQEARLRCSPMKGHSHVYWYRQLPEEGLKFMVYLQKENIIDESGMPKERFSAEFPKEGPSILRIQQVVRGDSAAYFCASSPRENEQYFGPGTRLTVT.

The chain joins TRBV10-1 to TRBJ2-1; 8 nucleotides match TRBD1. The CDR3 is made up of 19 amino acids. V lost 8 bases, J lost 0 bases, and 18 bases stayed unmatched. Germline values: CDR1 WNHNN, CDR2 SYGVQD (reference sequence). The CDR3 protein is CASLRDRSVPTSSYNEQFF. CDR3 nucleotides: TGCGCCAGCCTCCGGGACAGGTCAGTCCCGACGAGCTCCTACAATGAGCAGTTCTTC.

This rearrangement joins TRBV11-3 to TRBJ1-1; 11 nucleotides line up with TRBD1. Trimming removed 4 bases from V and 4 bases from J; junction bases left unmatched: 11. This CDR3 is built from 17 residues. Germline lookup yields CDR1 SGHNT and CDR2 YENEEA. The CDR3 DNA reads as TGTGCCAGCAGCTCCGATCCCCCCGGGACAGGGGGCACTGAAGCTTTCTTT. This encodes CASSSDPPGTGGTEAFF. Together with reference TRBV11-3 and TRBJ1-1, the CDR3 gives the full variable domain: EAGVVQSPRYKIIEKKQPVAFWCNPISGHNTLYWYLQNLGQGPELLIRYENEEAVDDSQLPKDRFSAERLKGVDSTLKIQPAELGDSAVYLCASSSDPPGTGGTEAFFGQGTRLTVV.

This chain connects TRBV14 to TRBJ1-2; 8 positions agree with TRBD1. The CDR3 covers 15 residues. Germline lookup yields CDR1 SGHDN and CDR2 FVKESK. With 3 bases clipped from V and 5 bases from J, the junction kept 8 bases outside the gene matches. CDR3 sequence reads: CASSHSAGTGYGYTF. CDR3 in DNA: TGTGCCAGCAGCCATTCTGCCGGGACAGGTTATGGCTACACCTTC.

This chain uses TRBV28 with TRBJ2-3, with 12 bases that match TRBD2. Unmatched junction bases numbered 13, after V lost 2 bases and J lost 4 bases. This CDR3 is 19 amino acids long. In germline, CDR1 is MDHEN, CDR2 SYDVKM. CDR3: CASSLIPPSGRALSDTQYF. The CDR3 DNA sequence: TGTGCCAGCAGTTTAATCCCCCCTAGCGGGAGGGCCTTGTCAGATACGCAGTATTTT.

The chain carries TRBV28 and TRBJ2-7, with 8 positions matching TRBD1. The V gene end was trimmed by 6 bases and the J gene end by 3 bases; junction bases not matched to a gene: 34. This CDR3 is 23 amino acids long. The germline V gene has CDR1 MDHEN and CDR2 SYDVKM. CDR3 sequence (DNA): TGTGCCAGCAGCCCTCCGGGACAGGTTATATCTGTTCCGGTATTGGAAAGCATCTACGAGCAGTACTTC. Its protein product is CASSPPGQVISVPVLESIYEQYF. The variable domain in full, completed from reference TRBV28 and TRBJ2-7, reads DVKVTQSSRYLVKRTGEKVFLECVQDMDHENMFWYRQDPGLGLRLIYFSYDVKMKEKGDIPEGYSVSREKKERFSLILESASTNQTSMYLCASSPPGQVISVPVLESIYEQYFGPGTRLTVT.

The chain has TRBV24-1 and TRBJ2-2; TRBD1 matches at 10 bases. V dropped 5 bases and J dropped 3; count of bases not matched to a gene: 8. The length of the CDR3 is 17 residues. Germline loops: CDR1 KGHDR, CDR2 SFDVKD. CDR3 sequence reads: CATSAREGTGDTGELFF. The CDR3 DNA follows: TGTGCCACCAGTGCCCGTGAGGGGACAGGGGACACCGGGGAGCTGTTTTTT.

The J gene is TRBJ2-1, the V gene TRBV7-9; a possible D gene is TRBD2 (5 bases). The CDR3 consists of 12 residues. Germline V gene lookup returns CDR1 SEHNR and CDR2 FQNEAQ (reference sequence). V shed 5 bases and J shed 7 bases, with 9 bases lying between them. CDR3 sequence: CASSATGNEQFF. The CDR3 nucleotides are TGTGCCAGCAGCGCCACGGGGAATGAGCAGTTCTTC.

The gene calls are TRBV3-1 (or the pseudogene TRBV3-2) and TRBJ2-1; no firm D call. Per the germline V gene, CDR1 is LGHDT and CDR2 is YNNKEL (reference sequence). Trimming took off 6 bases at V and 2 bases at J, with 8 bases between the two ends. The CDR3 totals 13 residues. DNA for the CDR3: TGTGCCAGCAGTCCGGAGCCCTACAATGAGCAGTTCTTC. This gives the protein CASSPEPYNEQFF.

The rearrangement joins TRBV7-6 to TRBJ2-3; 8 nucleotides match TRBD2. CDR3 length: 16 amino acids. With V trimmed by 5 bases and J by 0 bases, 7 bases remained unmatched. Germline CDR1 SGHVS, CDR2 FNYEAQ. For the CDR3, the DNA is TGTGCCAGCAGCCAAACTAGCGGAGTTAGCACAGATACGCAGTATTTT. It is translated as CASSQTSGVSTDTQYF.